One sample yielded the 28 T cell receptor beta chains listed below, sequenced in a study of CXCR3-negative and CXCR3-positive naive CD8 T cells. Whole-study findings and limits: Comparison of naive cells showed more hydrophobic TRB CDR3s in CXCR3-positive than in CXCR3-negative naive cells.

Researchers prepared the TRB cDNA libraries using 5' RACE with UMI labels. TCRdb reanalyzed the 5' RACE reads, giving one entry per CDR3 protein sequence and no DNA. Its table records some 140,000 distinct CDR3 sequences. The antigens of these receptors remain unknown. Sequenced input: naive CXCR3+ CD8+ T cells from blood. The subset here: CD45RO-CCR7+CD27+CD95- naive CD8+ T cells expressing CXCR3 (TNR3+). These TCRs come from a human donor in good health. Some clones in this sample may be carry-over from other donors' samples.

The chain carries TRBV29-1 and TRBJ2-3; TCRdb lists TRBD1, though no DNA is available to test this call. Germline CDR1 SQVTM, CDR2 ANQGSEA. The CDR3 covers 16 residues. CDR3 residues: CSVGRGQGNYTDTQYF.

V gene TRBV2 combines with J gene TRBJ2-7; TCRdb selects TRBD2, and the lack of DNA leaves this call unchecked. The CDR3 is 16 amino acids. Germline assignment: CDR1 SNHLY and CDR2 FYNNEI. CDR3 protein: CASSSPGLAGLYEQYF.

V and J are TRBV27 and TRBJ1-1; TCRdb outputs TRBD1, but without DNA this stays unchecked. Germline loops: CDR1 MNHEY, CDR2 SMNVEV (reference sequence). The CDR3 contains 13 residues. CDR3 in amino acids: CASSFTGGTEAFF.

The J gene is TRBJ2-3, the V gene TRBV5-1. Per germline, CDR1 SGHRS and CDR2 YFSETQ. The CDR3 loop spans 15 amino acids. The CDR3 here is CASSLLGRNTDTQYF.

The chain has TRBV28 and TRBJ2-1; without DNA, the TCRdb call of TRBD2 cannot be checked. The CDR3 spans 13 residues. From germline, CDR1 is MDHEN and CDR2 SYDVKM. Here the CDR3 reads CATGGVAHNEQFF.

V usage is TRBV4-1 and J usage is TRBJ1-5. Looked up from germline, CDR1 is MGHRA and CDR2 is YSYEKL. This CDR3 is built from 14 residues. CDR3 in amino acids: CASSQEDSNQPQHF.

The rearrangement uses TRBV6-6 and TRBJ1-5. There are 13 residues in the CDR3. The germline V gene has CDR1 MNHNY and CDR2 SVGAGI (reference sequence). The CDR3: CASSPSWDQPQHF.

The chain links TRBV9 to TRBJ2-7; TCRdb names TRBD1, which stays unverified in the absence of DNA. CDR1 is SGDLS, CDR2 YYNGEE, per germline. CDR3 length: 16 residues. The chain's CDR3 is CASSPHPGLSSYEQYF.

The CDR3 reads CASSPIGLAGTDTQYF. V and J are TRBV7-2 and TRBJ2-3; TCRdb selects TRBD2, and the lack of DNA leaves this call unchecked. CDR1 and CDR2 from the germline V gene are SGHTA and FQGNSA. This CDR3 comprises 16 residues.

The rearrangement joins TRBV7-6 to TRBJ2-3. Looked up from germline, CDR1 is SGHVS and CDR2 is FNYEAQ. CDR3 size: 14 residues. The CDR3: CASSLAGVRDTQYF. Using reference TRBV7-6 and TRBJ2-3 for the parts outside the CDR3, the full variable domain is GAGVSQSPRYKVTKRGQDVALRCDPISGHVSLYWYRQALGQGPEFLTYFNYEAQQDKSGLPNDRFSAERPEGSISTLTIQRTEQRDSAMYRCASSLAGVRDTQYFGPGTRLTVL.

The chain is built from TRBV30 and TRBJ1-2. The germline gives CDR1 GTSNPN, CDR2 SVGIG (reference sequence). CDR3 length: 13 residues. The CDR3 here is CAWSVHPVDGYTF.

The V gene is TRBV28, the J gene TRBJ2-5. Germline V gene data show CDR1 as MDHEN and CDR2 as SYDVKM. CDR3 length equals 15 residues. CDR3 residues: CASSFQELNQETQYF.

V is TRBV28 and J is TRBJ2-7; TCRdb picks TRBD2, but there is no DNA to check that call. Germline CDR1 reads MDHEN; CDR2 reads SYDVKM. The CDR3 length is 15 residues. This CDR3 reads CASSLEGRGSYEQYF.

The J gene is TRBJ2-3, the V gene TRBV9; TCRdb lists TRBD1, though no DNA is available to test this call. The CDR3 is made up of 12 amino acids. Looked up from germline, CDR1 is SGDLS and CDR2 is YYNGEE. The CDR3 protein is CASSVGGPAQYF.

CDR3 sequence reads: CASSLGPNQPQHF. The chain links TRBV7-9 to TRBJ1-5. The V gene's germline CDR1 is SEHNR and CDR2 FQNEAQ (reference sequence). The CDR3 extends over 13 amino acids. Full variable domain (outside the CDR3, taken from reference TRBV7-9 and TRBJ1-5): DTGVSQNPRHKITKRGQNVTFRCDPISEHNRLYWYRQTLGQGPEFLTYFQNEAQLEKSRLLSDRFSAERPKGSFSTLEIQRTEQGDSAMYLCASSLGPNQPQHFGDGTRLSIL.

The V and J genes are TRBV6-6 and TRBJ1-5; lacking DNA, the TRBD1 call made by TCRdb goes unchecked. This CDR3 has 14 amino acids. Germline CDR1 and CDR2: MNHNY and SVGAGI (reference sequence). The CDR3: CASRQGVRDQPQHF.

The V and J genes are TRBV7-9 and TRBJ1-1; without DNA, the TCRdb call of TRBD1 cannot be checked. CDR3 length: 14 residues. Germline CDR1 is SEHNR and CDR2 is FQNEAQ (reference sequence). Here the CDR3 reads CASSPGGRDTEAFF.

The rearrangement links TRBV7-9 to TRBJ2-7. CDR3 size: 11 residues. The V gene's germline CDR1 is SEHNR and CDR2 FQNEAQ (reference sequence). The chain's CDR3 is CASRNSYEQYF.

The chain uses TRBV19 and TRBJ2-5; the TCRdb call, TRBD1, lacks DNA for checking. The CDR3 consists of 14 residues. CDR1 is LNHDA and CDR2 is SQIVND in the germline V gene (reference sequence). CDR3 loop: CASTAPMKDGTQYF. The whole variable domain, remainder taken from reference TRBV19 and TRBJ2-5, is DGGITQSPKYLFRKEGQNVTLSCEQNLNHDAMYWYRQDPGQGLRLIYYSQIVNDFQKGDIAEGYSVSREKKESFPLTVTSAQKNPTAFYLCASTAPMKDGTQYFGPGTRLLVL.

The chain has TRBV12-3 or TRBV12-4 and TRBJ2-3; TCRdb's D call, TRBD2, is unchecked because there is no DNA. This CDR3 spans 14 amino acids. CDR3 in amino acids: CASSFGGGGDTQYF.

The J gene is TRBJ2-1, the V gene TRBV4-3; with no DNA, the TCRdb D assignment of TRBD2 cannot be verified. Germline loops: CDR1 LGHNA, CDR2 YSLEER. The CDR3 loop spans 18 amino acids. CDR3: CVSSQDLLPSGDYNEQFF.

The rearrangement uses TRBV27 and TRBJ2-7; the D call from TCRdb, TRBD1, cannot be confirmed without DNA. The CDR3 length is 15 residues. Germline V gene lookup returns CDR1 MNHEY and CDR2 SMNVEV (reference sequence). This CDR3 reads CASSPDSKGAYEQYF.

This chain links TRBV6-5 with TRBJ2-2; absent DNA, TCRdb's TRBD2 call cannot be checked. There are 17 residues in the CDR3. The germline gives CDR1 MNHEY, CDR2 SVGAGI. The chain's CDR3 is CASRYRWGGRNTGELFF.

The chain couples TRBV14 to TRBJ1-5. Per germline, CDR1 SGHDN and CDR2 FVKESK. This CDR3 region has 14 residues. CDR3 sequence reads: CASSPGGFNQPQHF.

The rearrangement uses TRBV29-1 and TRBJ2-7; TCRdb's assignment of TRBD1 cannot be checked, as there is no DNA. The CDR3 sequence is 12 residues long. The germline gives CDR1 SQVTM, CDR2 ANQGSEA. CDR3 protein: CSARGGSYEQYF.

This chain's CDR3 is CANSWVGGTSYNEQFF. The chain recombines TRBV5-1 with TRBJ2-1; TCRdb calls TRBD1, which cannot be checked without DNA. CDR1 SGHRS and CDR2 YFSETQ come from the germline V gene. The CDR3 has 16 residues.

The chain has TRBV19 and TRBJ1-3. CDR1 and CDR2 (germline): LNHDA, SQIVND (reference sequence). The CDR3 consists of 16 residues. This CDR3 is CASSIAVTGSGNTIYF. The full variable domain, rest sourced from reference TRBV19 and TRBJ1-3, is DGGITQSPKYLFRKEGQNVTLSCEQNLNHDAMYWYRQDPGQGLRLIYYSQIVNDFQKGDIAEGYSVSREKKESFPLTVTSAQKNPTAFYLCASSIAVTGSGNTIYFGEGSWLTVV.

The chain carries TRBV9 and TRBJ2-7; TCRdb's assignment of TRBD2 cannot be checked, as there is no DNA. Germline V lookup: CDR1 SGDLS, CDR2 YYNGEE. The CDR3 covers 15 residues. CDR3 region: CASSVGDLGGYEQYF. Using reference TRBV9 and TRBJ2-7 for the parts outside the CDR3, the full variable domain is DSGVTQTPKHLITATGQRVTLRCSPRSGDLSVYWYQQSLDQGLQFLIQYYNGEERAKGNILERFSAQQFPDLHSELNLSSLELGDSALYFCASSVGDLGGYEQYFGPGTRLTVT.